These 29 T cell receptor beta chains were sequenced from one sample in a study of regulatory T cells in long-lasting Graves disease. Time point indicated: newly diagnosed GD, antithyroid drugs for less than 3 months. Extracted PBMC RNA gave rise to the TCR library. With iRepertoire HTBI primers and Arm-PCR of CDR3 regions, TCR beta libraries were built. One entry per CDR3 protein results from TCRdb running MiXCR on the multiplex PCR reads. The sample lists roughly 380,000 distinct CDR3 sequences; 16% were seen once. This same sample was also taken into another study, of T cells in Graves' hyperthyroidism and ophthalmopathy.

The input for sequencing was peripheral blood mononuclear cells (PBMCs), taken at new diagnosis, from a patient treated with antithyroid drugs. These receptor sequences come from a man aged 35-49 years with Graves disease.

The chain uses TRBV9 and TRBJ2-7; 9 nucleotides match TRBD1. This CDR3 is built from 14 residues. Germline assignment: CDR1 SGDLS and CDR2 YYNGEE. V gave up 4 bases and J gave up 6 bases; unmatched junction bases: 8. The CDR3 reads CASSRDRDSTEQYF. DNA for the CDR3: TGTGCCAGCAGCCGGGACAGGGACTCCACCGAGCAGTACTTC.

This clonotype was seen more than once but under ten times. The gene calls are TRBV10-3 and TRBJ2-7, with D hard to call. Deletions cut 0 bases from V and 2 bases from J, with 8 bases between. Germline loops: CDR1 ENHRY, CDR2 SYGVKD. This CDR3 spans 14 amino acids. This chain's CDR3 is CAISESTGTYEQYF. As DNA, the CDR3 is TGTGCCATCAGTGAGTCGACCGGAACCTACGAGCAGTACTTC.

This clonotype has a count of ten or more. This chain uses TRBV9 with TRBJ1-5, with a weak D call TRBD1 (5 bases). Germline V CDR1 and CDR2: SGDLS, YYNGEE. Trimming left V 3 bases short and J 6 bases short, with 13 bases between. The CDR3 runs to 14 residues. The CDR3 sequence: CASSAGTALQPQHF. In DNA form, the CDR3 reads TGTGCCAGCAGCGCCGGGACCGCTCTTCAGCCCCAGCATTTT.

This chain connects TRBV12-3 or TRBV12-4 to TRBJ1-2; 9 nucleotides align to TRBD1. The CDR3 totals 13 residues. Trimming removed 7 bases from V and 8 bases from J; junction bases left unmatched: 8. The CDR3 loop reads CASTSGTGRGYTF. The CDR3 nucleotides read TGTGCCAGCACTTCCGGGACAGGGAGAGGCTACACCTTC.

This clonotype was counted ten times or more. This rearrangement joins TRBV6-5 to TRBJ1-5, with D tentatively TRBD1 (6 bases). This CDR3 spans 14 amino acids. The germline V gene encodes CDR1 MNHEY and CDR2 SVGAGI. The V end was cut by 2 bases, the J end by 4 bases, with 9 bases between. DNA of the CDR3: TGTGCCAGCAGTTACGGACAGAGGAATCAGCCCCAGCATTTT. Protein sequence: CASSYGQRNQPQHF.

The chain is built from TRBV15 and TRBJ2-7; no clear D. Germline lookup yields CDR1 LNHNV and CDR2 YYDKDF (reference sequence). The CDR3 covers 14 residues. Between the trimmed V and J ends, which lost 1 base and 5 bases, there was a span of 12 bases. The DNA for the CDR3 is TGTGCCACCAGCAGAGGTCCTCCTACCCACGAGCAGTACTTC. Protein sequence: CATSRGPPTHEQYF.

This clonotype is a singleton in its sample. This may stem from a read error, because a much larger clone lies one nucleotide away. The chain carries TRBV16 and TRBJ1-5; D is possibly TRBD1 (6 bases). CDR1 and CDR2 from the germline V gene are KGHSY and FQNENV. V lost 4 bases and J lost 4, with 17 bases in between. The CDR3 contains 16 residues. The DNA of the CDR3 is TGTGCCAGCAGCCCGGAGGGGGGAACGGGAAATCAGCCCCAGCATTTT. Translated: CASSPEGGTGNQPQHF. The full variable domain, rest sourced from reference TRBV16 and TRBJ1-5, is GEEVAQTPKHLVRGEGQKAKLYCAPIKGHSYVFWYQQVLKNEFKFLISFQNENVFDETGMPKERFSAKCLPNSPCSLEIQATKLEDSAVYFCASSPEGGTGNQPQHFGDGTRLSIL.

This clonotype has at least ten counts. V usage is TRBV28 and J usage is TRBJ2-3; the match to TRBD1 covers 9 bases. J was trimmed by 1 base and V by 4 bases; bases with no gene match: 9. The CDR3 spans 17 residues. Per germline, CDR1 MDHEN and CDR2 SYDVKM. CDR3 nucleotide sequence: TGTGCCAGCAGTTACCCGGGACAGGGATGGGGCACAGATACGCAGTATTTT. Encoded protein: CASSYPGQGWGTDTQYF.

This clonotype was recorded a few times. V is TRBV4-3 and J is TRBJ2-7, with 8 bases aligning to TRBD1. The junction had 0 bases not matched to a gene; V was cut back by 1 base and J by 4 bases. CDR1 and CDR2 from the germline V gene are LGHNA and YSLEER. The CDR3 consists of 13 residues. CDR3 nucleotide sequence: TGCGCCAGCAGCCAAGGGACAGGGTACGAGCAGTACTTC. Translating it yields CASSQGTGYEQYF.

This clonotype showed up just a few times. V is TRBV7-2 and J is TRBJ2-7; D uncertain. CDR1 and CDR2 from the germline V gene are SGHTA and FQGNSA. V was shortened by 1 base and J by 2 bases, with 15 bases between the two germline ends. The CDR3 length is 16 residues. The CDR3, as DNA: TGTGCCAGCAGCTTAGGAGGCGTCCCAAACCCCTACGAGCAGTACTTC. It yields the protein CASSLGGVPNPYEQYF.

This clonotype was found many times. This chain joins TRBV28 and TRBJ2-1; D is perhaps TRBD1 or TRBD2 (5 bases each). The V and J ends lost 6 bases and 15 bases respectively, with 15 bases between them. From germline, CDR1 is MDHEN and CDR2 SYDVKM. The CDR3 loop spans 11 amino acids. CDR3: CASRNPGRVFF. Here the CDR3 DNA reads TGTGCCAGCAGAAATCCGGGACGTGTGTTCTTC.

At least ten counts were recorded for this clonotype. The V gene is TRBV5-1, the J gene TRBJ2-2, with TRBD1 matching over 7 bases. Germline CDR1 reads SGHRS; CDR2 reads YFSETQ. The junction had 8 bases not matched to a gene; V was cut back by 0 bases and J by 6 bases. The CDR3 consists of 16 residues. DNA of the CDR3: TGCGCCAGCAGCTTGGCCGTGACAGGGCTCTCCGGGGAGCTGTTTTTT. Amino acids: CASSLAVTGLSGELFF.

This clonotype was observed at least ten times. This CDR3 is CASSSAWGETQYF. In DNA form, the CDR3 reads TGTGCCAGCAGCTCCGCATGGGGTGAGACCCAGTACTTC. V is TRBV7-9 and J is TRBJ2-5; D unclear. CDR1 and CDR2 from the germline V gene are SEHNR and FQNEAQ (reference sequence). The CDR3 is made up of 13 amino acids. The V gene lost 4 bases and the J gene lost 5 bases, with 11 bases spanning the gap.

This clonotype has ten or more counts. The rearrangement uses TRBV6-1 and TRBJ2-3, with D tentatively TRBD2 (6 bases). V lost 10 bases and J lost 4, with 18 bases in between. The CDR3 is made up of 14 amino acids. CDR1 is MNHNS, CDR2 SASEGT, per germline. The CDR3 DNA is TGTGCCACCGCGCGGGGAGGATCTTCAGATACGCAGTATTTT. As protein: CATARGGSSDTQYF.

The rearrangement links TRBV7-2 to TRBJ2-2, with 7 bases fitting TRBD1. The germline gives CDR1 SGHTA, CDR2 FQGNSA. This CDR3 has 14 amino acids. V gave up 6 bases and J gave up 7 bases; unmatched junction bases: 8. CDR3 protein: CASRPTGVDGELFF. DNA for the CDR3: TGTGCCAGCAGACCCACAGGGGTTGACGGGGAGCTGTTTTTT.

This clonotype came up many times. Here the CDR3 DNA reads TGTGCCAGCTCACCACCGGCTGGGGGCACAGATACGCAGTATTTT. This codes for CASSPPAGGTDTQYF. V is TRBV18 and J is TRBJ2-3; the D is unclear. Germline CDR1 reads KGHSH; CDR2 reads LQKENI. V was cut by 0 bases and J by 1 base, with 8 bases left in between. This CDR3 is built from 15 residues.

V is TRBV4-1 and J is TRBJ1-2; a possible D gene is TRBD1 (5 bases). Looked up from germline, CDR1 is MGHRA and CDR2 is YSYEKL. Trimming took off 11 bases at V and 5 bases at J, with 18 bases between the two ends. The CDR3 sequence is 13 residues long. CDR3 sequence (DNA): TGCGCCGGAGGGACCCAGGTTGGGTATGGCTACACCTTC. Its protein is CAGGTQVGYGYTF.

This clonotype was observed at least ten times. The chain combines TRBV20-1 with TRBJ1-4, with 7 bases aligning to TRBD1. The CDR3 has 17 amino acids. Per the germline V gene, CDR1 is DFQATT and CDR2 is SNEGSKA (reference sequence). V lost 3 bases to trimming and J lost 0 bases; unmatched junction nucleotides: 10. The CDR3 here is CSASSGTARSTNEKLFF. CDR3 sequence (DNA): TGCAGTGCTAGTTCGGGGACAGCCCGATCAACTAATGAAAAACTGTTTTTT.

This clonotype has at least ten counts. CDR3 DNA: TGTGCCAGCAGGGAGGGGCCTAGCGGGGCCTACAATGAGCAGTTCTTC. Residues: CASREGPSGAYNEQFF. This chain links TRBV6-1 with TRBJ2-1; 9 nucleotides align to TRBD2. Germline CDR1 and CDR2: MNHNS and SASEGT. V was pared by 6 bases and J by 2 bases, with 8 bases of the junction left unmatched. CDR3 length: 16 amino acids.

Many counts were recorded for this clonotype. CDR3 coding DNA: TGTGCCAGCAGCAACCTCCCGGGACAGGGGGTCTATGGCTACACCTTC. It yields the protein CASSNLPGQGVYGYTF. The J gene is TRBJ1-2, the V gene TRBV11-2; TRBD1 matches 11 bases. Trimming took 5 bases from V and 4 from J; bases not matched to a gene: 9. The CDR3 totals 16 residues. CDR1 and CDR2 from the germline V gene are SGHAT and FQNNGV.

The V call is TRBV4-3, the J call TRBJ2-3, with a possible D match to TRBD1 (5 bases). Germline assignment: CDR1 LGHNA and CDR2 YSLEER. Trimming took off 0 bases at V and 4 bases at J, with 14 bases between the two ends. The CDR3 spans 16 residues. The CDR3 sequence: CASSQDYRGLADTQYF. DNA of the CDR3: TGCGCCAGCAGCCAAGACTATAGGGGTCTGGCAGATACGCAGTATTTT.

This clonotype was found many times. V and J are TRBV7-9 and TRBJ1-5; D possibly corresponds to TRBD1 (6 bases). This CDR3 region has 13 residues. V lost 6 bases and J 5 bases, leaving 11 bases between the germline ends. Germline V lookup: CDR1 SEHNR, CDR2 FQNEAQ (reference sequence). The CDR3 spells CASRTGFDQPQHF. In nucleotides, the CDR3 is TGTGCCAGCAGGACAGGTTTTGATCAGCCCCAGCATTTT.

This clonotype was recorded at least ten times. The rearrangement links TRBV11-1 to TRBJ2-7, with 11 bases aligning to TRBD2. Germline CDR1 and CDR2: SGHAT and FQDESV (reference sequence). The CDR3 is made up of 15 amino acids. Trimming took 5 bases from V and 1 from J; bases not matched to a gene: 4. The CDR3 reads CASSPGTSGSYEQYF. CDR3 nucleotide sequence: TGTGCCAGCAGCCCTGGGACTAGCGGATCCTACGAGCAGTACTTC.

The sample holds many counts of this clonotype. The chain joins TRBV3-1 to TRBJ1-2, with a weak D call TRBD1 (5 bases). Trimming pared 5 bases from V and 2 bases from J, leaving 15 bases between. CDR1 and CDR2 (germline): LGHDT, YNNKEL (reference sequence). The CDR3 loop spans 15 amino acids. The CDR3 DNA follows: TGTGCCAGCAGCATTCGTGGAGGGGAAAACTATGGCTACACCTTC. It is translated as CASSIRGGENYGYTF.

This clonotype appeared many times. The J gene is TRBJ1-1, the V gene TRBV28, with D tentatively TRBD1 (5 bases). Germline lookup yields CDR1 MDHEN and CDR2 SYDVKM. Trimming pared 5 bases from V and 8 bases from J, leaving 21 bases between. CDR3 length equals 15 residues. CDR3 sequence (DNA): TGTGCCAGCAGTCCCCACCACGGGACGGCTGGGGAAGCTTTCTTT. It specifies CASSPHHGTAGEAFF. The entire variable domain, with the rest obtained from reference TRBV28 and TRBJ1-1, is as follows: DVKVTQSSRYLVKRTGEKVFLECVQDMDHENMFWYRQDPGLGLRLIYFSYDVKMKEKGDIPEGYSVSREKKERFSLILESASTNQTSMYLCASSPHHGTAGEAFFGQGTRLTVV.

This clonotype was observed a few times. The chain couples TRBV15 to TRBJ1-5, with a possible D match to TRBD1 (5 bases). CDR3 length equals 13 residues. The germline CDR1 and CDR2 sequences are LNHNV and YYDKDF (reference sequence). V lost 5 bases, J lost 4 bases, and 9 bases lay in between. CDR3 nucleotides: TGTGCCACCAGCCGCAGGGTGAATCAGCCCCAGCATTTT. Amino acid sequence: CATSRRVNQPQHF.

The chain combines TRBV19 with TRBJ2-7, with 10 bases that match TRBD1. The J segment lost 1 base and the V segment lost 7 bases, leaving 7 bases of the junction unmatched. The germline V gene encodes CDR1 LNHDA and CDR2 SQIVND (reference sequence). The CDR3 length is 15 residues. For the CDR3, the DNA is TGTGCCAGTACTGCGGACAGGGGGGGATCCTACGAGCAGTACTTC. Its translation: CASTADRGGSYEQYF.

This clonotype came up many times. V and J are TRBV3-1 and TRBJ1-1; the D gene is possibly TRBD1 (6 bases). The CDR3 runs 14 residues. Looked up from germline, CDR1 is LGHDT and CDR2 is YNNKEL (reference sequence). V was trimmed by 4 bases and J by 8 bases, leaving 17 bases between them. The CDR3: CASSPPGVRGEAFF. The DNA of the CDR3 is TGTGCCAGCAGCCCCCCAGGGGTCAGGGGCGAAGCTTTCTTT. The complete variable domain, with remaining parts taken from reference TRBV3-1 and TRBJ1-1, reads DTAVSQTPKYLVTQMGNDKSIKCEQNLGHDTMYWYKQDSKKFLKIMFSYNNKELIINETVPNRFSPKSPDKAHLNLHINSLELGDSAVYFCASSPPGVRGEAFFGQGTRLTVV.

This clonotype has at least ten counts. V and J are TRBV2 and TRBJ1-1, with 9 bases aligning to TRBD1. The length of the CDR3 is 11 residues. In germline, CDR1 is SNHLY, CDR2 FYNNEI. J gave up 11 bases and V 6 bases, and 4 bases lay outside the gene matches. The CDR3 DNA reads as TGTGCCAGCAGAGAACAGGGGGCGGCTTTCTTT. Its protein product is CASREQGAAFF.